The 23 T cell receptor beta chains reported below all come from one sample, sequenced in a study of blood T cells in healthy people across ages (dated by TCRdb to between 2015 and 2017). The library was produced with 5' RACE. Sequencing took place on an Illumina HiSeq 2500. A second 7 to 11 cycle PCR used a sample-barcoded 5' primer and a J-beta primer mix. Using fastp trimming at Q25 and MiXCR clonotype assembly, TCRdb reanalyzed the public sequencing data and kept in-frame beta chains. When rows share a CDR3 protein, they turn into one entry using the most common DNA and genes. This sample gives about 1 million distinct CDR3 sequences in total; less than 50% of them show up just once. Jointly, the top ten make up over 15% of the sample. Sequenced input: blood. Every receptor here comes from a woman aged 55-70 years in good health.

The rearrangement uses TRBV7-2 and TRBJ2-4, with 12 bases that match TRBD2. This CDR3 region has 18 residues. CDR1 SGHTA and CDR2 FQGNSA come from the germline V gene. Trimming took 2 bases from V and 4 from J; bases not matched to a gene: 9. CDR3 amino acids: CASSLSGTSGPIKNIQYF. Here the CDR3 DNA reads TGTGCCAGCAGCTTAAGCGGGACTAGCGGGCCCATTAAAAACATTCAGTACTTC.

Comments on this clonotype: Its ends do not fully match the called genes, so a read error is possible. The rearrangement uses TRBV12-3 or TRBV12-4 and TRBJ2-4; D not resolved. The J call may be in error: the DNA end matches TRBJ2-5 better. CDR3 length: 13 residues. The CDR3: CAISSSGWETQYF. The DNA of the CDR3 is TGTGCCATCAGTTCGTCGGGTTGGGAGACCCAGTACTTC.

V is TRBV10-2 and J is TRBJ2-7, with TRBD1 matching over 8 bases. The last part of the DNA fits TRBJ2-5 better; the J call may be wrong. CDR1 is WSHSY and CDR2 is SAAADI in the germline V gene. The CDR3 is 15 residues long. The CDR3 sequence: CASSNGQGGLGTQYF. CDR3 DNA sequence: TGCGCCAGCAGCAACGGACAGGGCGGTTTAGGGACCCAGTACTTC.

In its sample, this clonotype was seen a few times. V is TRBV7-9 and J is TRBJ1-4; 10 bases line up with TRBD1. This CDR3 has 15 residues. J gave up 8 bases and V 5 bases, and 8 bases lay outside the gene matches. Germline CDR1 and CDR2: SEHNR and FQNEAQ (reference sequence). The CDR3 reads CASSKRQGAGEKLFF. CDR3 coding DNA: TGTGCCAGCAGCAAACGACAGGGGGCAGGGGAAAAACTGTTTTTT.

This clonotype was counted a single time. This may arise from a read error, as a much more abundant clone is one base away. This CDR3 reads CTSLQPGHFYGYTF. DNA for the CDR3: TGTACCAGCCTACAACCGGGACATTTTTATGGCTACACCTTC. The V call is TRBV25-1, the J call TRBJ1-2; a possible D gene is TRBD1 (6 bases). The CDR3 spans 14 residues. In germline, CDR1 is MGHDK, CDR2 SYGVNS.

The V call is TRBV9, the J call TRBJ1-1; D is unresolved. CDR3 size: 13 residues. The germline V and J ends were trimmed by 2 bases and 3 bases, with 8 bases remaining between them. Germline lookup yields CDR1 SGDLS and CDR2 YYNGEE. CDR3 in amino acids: CASSVDQDTEAFF. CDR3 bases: TGTGCCAGCAGCGTTGATCAGGACACTGAAGCTTTCTTT.

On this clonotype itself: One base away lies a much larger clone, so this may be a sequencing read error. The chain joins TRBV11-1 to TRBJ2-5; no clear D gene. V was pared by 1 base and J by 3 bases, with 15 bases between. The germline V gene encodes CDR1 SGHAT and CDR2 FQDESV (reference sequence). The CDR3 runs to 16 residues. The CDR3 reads CASSLEGCQEKETQYF. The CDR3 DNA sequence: TGTGCCAGCAGCTTAGAAGGTTGTCAGGAGAAAGAGACCCAGTACTTC.

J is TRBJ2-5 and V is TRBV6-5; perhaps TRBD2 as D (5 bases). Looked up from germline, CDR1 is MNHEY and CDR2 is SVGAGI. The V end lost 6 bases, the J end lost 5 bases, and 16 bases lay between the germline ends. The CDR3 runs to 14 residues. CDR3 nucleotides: TGTGCCAGCAGCGTAGCGCTAGGTCTGGAGACCCAGTACTTC. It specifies CASSVALGLETQYF.

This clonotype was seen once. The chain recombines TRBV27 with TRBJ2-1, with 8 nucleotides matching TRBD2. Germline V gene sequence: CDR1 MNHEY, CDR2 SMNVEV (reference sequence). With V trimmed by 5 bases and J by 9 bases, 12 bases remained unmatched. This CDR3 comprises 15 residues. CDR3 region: CASSPIETSVFEQFF. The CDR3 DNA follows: TGTGCCAGCAGTCCTATAGAGACTAGCGTCTTTGAGCAGTTCTTC.

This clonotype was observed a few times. CDR3 sequence reads: CASSSYRHGYTF. The CDR3 nucleotides are TGTGCCAGCAGTTCCTACAGACATGGCTACACCTTC. The chain is built from TRBV28 and TRBJ1-2; D is ambiguous. The V and J ends lost 4 bases and 6 bases respectively, with 9 bases between them. The CDR3 has 12 residues. Germline loops: CDR1 MDHEN, CDR2 SYDVKM.

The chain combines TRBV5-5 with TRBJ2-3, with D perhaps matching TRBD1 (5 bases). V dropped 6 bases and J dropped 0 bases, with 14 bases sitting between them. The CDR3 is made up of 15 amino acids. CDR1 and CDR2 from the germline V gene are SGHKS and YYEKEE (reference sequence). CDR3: CASTIQGLSTDTQYF. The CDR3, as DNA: TGTGCCAGCACAATCCAGGGATTAAGCACAGATACGCAGTATTTT.

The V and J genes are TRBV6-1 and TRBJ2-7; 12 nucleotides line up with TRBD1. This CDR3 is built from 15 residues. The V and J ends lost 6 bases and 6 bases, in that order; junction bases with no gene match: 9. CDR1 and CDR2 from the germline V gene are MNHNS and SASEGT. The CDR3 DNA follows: TGTGCCAGCAGCGACTGGGACAGGGGGCTGCGCGAGCAGTACTTC. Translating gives CASSDWDRGLREQYF.

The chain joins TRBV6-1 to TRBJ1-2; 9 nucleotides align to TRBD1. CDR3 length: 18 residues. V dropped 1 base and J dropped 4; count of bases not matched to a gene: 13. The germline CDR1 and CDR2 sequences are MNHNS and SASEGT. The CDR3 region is CASSEGGGYRDRVYGYTF. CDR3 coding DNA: TGTGCCAGCAGTGAAGGGGGGGGTTACCGGGACAGGGTCTATGGCTACACCTTC.

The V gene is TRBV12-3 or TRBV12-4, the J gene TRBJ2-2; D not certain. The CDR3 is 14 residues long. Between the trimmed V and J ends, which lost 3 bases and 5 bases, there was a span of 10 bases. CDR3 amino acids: CASSFPGGTGELFF. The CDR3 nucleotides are TGTGCCAGCAGTTTCCCGGGTGGAACCGGGGAGCTGTTTTTT.

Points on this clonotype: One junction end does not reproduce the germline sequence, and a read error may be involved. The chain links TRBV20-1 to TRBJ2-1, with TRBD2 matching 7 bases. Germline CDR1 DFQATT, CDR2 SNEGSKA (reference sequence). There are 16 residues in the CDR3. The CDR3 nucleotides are TGCAGCGCTAAAGGCTATGTAGCGGGCGGGTACAATGAGCAGTTCTTC. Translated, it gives CSAKGYVAGGYNEQFF.

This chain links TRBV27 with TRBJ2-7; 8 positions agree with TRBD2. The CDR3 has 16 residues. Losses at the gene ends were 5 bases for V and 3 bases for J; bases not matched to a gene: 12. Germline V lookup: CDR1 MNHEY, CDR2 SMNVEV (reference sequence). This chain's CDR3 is CASSPSPSGPNYEQYF. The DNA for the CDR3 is TGTGCCAGCAGTCCATCACCTAGCGGGCCTAACTACGAGCAGTACTTC.

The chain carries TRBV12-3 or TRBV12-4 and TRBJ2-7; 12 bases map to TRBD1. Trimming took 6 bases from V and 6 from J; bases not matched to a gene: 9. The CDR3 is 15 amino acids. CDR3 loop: CASSLAGQGAGEQYF. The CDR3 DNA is TGTGCCAGCAGCCTGGCGGGACAGGGGGCTGGCGAGCAGTACTTC.

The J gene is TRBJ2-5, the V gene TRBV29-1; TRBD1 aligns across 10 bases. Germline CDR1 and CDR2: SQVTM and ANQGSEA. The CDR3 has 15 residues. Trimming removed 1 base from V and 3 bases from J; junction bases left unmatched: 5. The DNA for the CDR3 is TGCAGCGTTGAAGGATCCGGGACAGGGGAAGAGACCCAGTACTTC. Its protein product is CSVEGSGTGEETQYF.

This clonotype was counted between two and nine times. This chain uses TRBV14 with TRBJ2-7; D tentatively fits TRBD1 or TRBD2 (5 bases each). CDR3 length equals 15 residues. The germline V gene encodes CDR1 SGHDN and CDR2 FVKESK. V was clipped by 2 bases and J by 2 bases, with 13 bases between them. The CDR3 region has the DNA TGTGCCAGCAGCCAACTCCGGGACCAAGCCTACGAGCAGTACTTC. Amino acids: CASSQLRDQAYEQYF.

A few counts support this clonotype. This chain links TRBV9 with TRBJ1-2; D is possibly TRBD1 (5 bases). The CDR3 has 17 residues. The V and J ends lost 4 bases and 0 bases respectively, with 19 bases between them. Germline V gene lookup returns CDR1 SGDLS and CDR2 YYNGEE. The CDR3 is CASSPGLSGHPNYGYTF. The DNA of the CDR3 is TGTGCCAGCAGCCCAGGACTTTCAGGGCATCCTAACTATGGCTACACCTTC.

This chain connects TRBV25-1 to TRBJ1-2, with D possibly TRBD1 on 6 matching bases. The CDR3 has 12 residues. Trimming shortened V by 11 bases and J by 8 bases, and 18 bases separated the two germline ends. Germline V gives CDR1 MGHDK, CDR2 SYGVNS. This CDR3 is CACRSGVGGYTF. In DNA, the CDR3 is TGTGCCTGCCGATCAGGGGTAGGAGGCTACACCTTC.

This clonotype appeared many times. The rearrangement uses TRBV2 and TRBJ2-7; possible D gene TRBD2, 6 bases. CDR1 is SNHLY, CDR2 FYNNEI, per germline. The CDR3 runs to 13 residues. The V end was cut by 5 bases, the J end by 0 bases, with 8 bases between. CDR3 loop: CASSSGDSYEQYF. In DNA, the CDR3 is TGTGCCAGCAGTTCGGGGGACTCCTACGAGCAGTACTTC.

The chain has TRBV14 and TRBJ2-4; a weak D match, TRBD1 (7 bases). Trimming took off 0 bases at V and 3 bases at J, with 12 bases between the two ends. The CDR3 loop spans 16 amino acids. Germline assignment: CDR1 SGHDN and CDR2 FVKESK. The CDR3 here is CASSQDQGGIKNIQYF. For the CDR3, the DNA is TGTGCCAGCAGCCAAGATCAGGGGGGAATCAAAAACATTCAGTACTTC.